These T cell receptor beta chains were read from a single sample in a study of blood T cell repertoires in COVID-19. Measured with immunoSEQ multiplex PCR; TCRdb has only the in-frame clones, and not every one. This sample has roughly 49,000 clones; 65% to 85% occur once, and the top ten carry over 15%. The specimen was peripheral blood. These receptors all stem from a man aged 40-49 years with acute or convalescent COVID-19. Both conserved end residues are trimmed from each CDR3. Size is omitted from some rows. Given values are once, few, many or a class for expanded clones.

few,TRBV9,ASSTHPEGRGSNTEAF
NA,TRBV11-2,ASSEQGYYGYT
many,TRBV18,ASSPGQNYGYT
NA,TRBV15,ATSRRDRGPAF
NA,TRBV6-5,ASSPDRGSNQPQH
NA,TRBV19,ASTPEGMAEAF
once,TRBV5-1,ASSLSGGVGGEKLF
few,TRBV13,ASSTGTETNYGYT
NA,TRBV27,ASSPSPQRGLGEQY
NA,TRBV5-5,ASSATGGDYGYT
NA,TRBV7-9,ASSLERYGYT
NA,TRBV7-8,ASSLREGSGNTIY
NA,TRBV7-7,ASSSGQGKAEQY
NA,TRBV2,ASSETVLNTEAF
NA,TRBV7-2,ASSPGTGQTEQY
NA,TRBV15,ATSPQGREQF